These 27 T cell receptor beta chains were all obtained from the same sample, sequenced in a study of CXCR3-negative and CXCR3-positive naive CD8 T cells. In preparing the TRB cDNA libraries, 5' RACE with UMI labels was used. From the 5' RACE reads, TCRdb lists one entry per CDR3 protein and no DNA. Here the sample table reports 46,000 or so distinct CDR3 sequences. Sequences were obtained from naive CXCR3- CD8+ T cells from blood. Sample subset: CD45RO-CCR7+CD27+CD95- naive CD8+ T cells lacking CXCR3 (TNR3-). The source of these receptors is a human donor in good health. Some clones in this sample may be carry-over from other donors' samples.

This chain connects TRBV5-5 to TRBJ2-1. The germline V gene encodes CDR1 SGHKS and CDR2 YYEKEE (reference sequence). The length of the CDR3 is 11 residues. CDR3: CASSLNNEQFF.

J is TRBJ2-7 and V is TRBV24-1; TCRdb calls TRBD1, which cannot be checked without DNA. Germline V gene sequence: CDR1 KGHDR, CDR2 SFDVKD. There are 17 residues in the CDR3. The CDR3 sequence: CATSGAPGQGPSYEQYF.

The chain links TRBV28 to TRBJ1-1; TCRdb returns TRBD1, unconfirmable since there is no DNA. The CDR3 has 16 residues. CDR1 and CDR2 (germline): MDHEN, SYDVKM. The CDR3 protein is CASRIDRGGYNTEAFF.

The chain uses TRBV29-1 and TRBJ1-4. The germline CDR1 and CDR2 sequences are SQVTM and ANQGSEA. This CDR3 contains 13 residues. This CDR3 reads CSVVLVTNEKLFF.

The gene calls are TRBV28 and TRBJ2-7; the TCRdb D gene call, TRBD1, has no DNA to confirm it. Germline V gene lookup returns CDR1 MDHEN and CDR2 SYDVKM. This CDR3 spans 15 amino acids. CDR3 in amino acids: CASSFVVGQTYEQYF. Full variable domain (outside the CDR3, taken from reference TRBV28 and TRBJ2-7): DVKVTQSSRYLVKRTGEKVFLECVQDMDHENMFWYRQDPGLGLRLIYFSYDVKMKEKGDIPEGYSVSREKKERFSLILESASTNQTSMYLCASSFVVGQTYEQYFGPGTRLTVT.

The rearrangement joins TRBV29-1 to TRBJ2-7; TCRdb's assignment of TRBD1 cannot be checked, as there is no DNA. The CDR3 extends over 16 amino acids. Germline V CDR1 and CDR2: SQVTM, ANQGSEA. CDR3 region: CSVEALAETGAYEQYF.

V usage is TRBV28 and J usage is TRBJ1-1. The CDR3 totals 12 residues. The germline CDR1 and CDR2 sequences are MDHEN and SYDVKM. The CDR3 loop reads CASSFWDTEAFF. Using reference TRBV28 and TRBJ1-1 for the parts outside the CDR3, the full variable domain is DVKVTQSSRYLVKRTGEKVFLECVQDMDHENMFWYRQDPGLGLRLIYFSYDVKMKEKGDIPEGYSVSREKKERFSLILESASTNQTSMYLCASSFWDTEAFFGQGTRLTVV.

This sequence joins TRBV6-2 or TRBV6-3 and TRBJ2-2; TCRdb indicates TRBD1, and absent DNA this call remains unverified. This CDR3 is built from 15 residues. Germline CDR1 reads MNHEY; CDR2 reads SVGEGT. The CDR3 sequence is CASVLTGGFTGELFF.

Here the CDR3 reads CSVTGAGGYEQYF. This rearrangement joins TRBV29-1 to TRBJ2-7; checking the TCRdb D call of TRBD1 is not possible without DNA. Germline lookup yields CDR1 SQVTM and CDR2 ANQGSEA. There are 13 residues in the CDR3.

The chain recombines TRBV7-6 with TRBJ2-1; checking the TCRdb D call of TRBD2 is not possible without DNA. Looked up from germline, CDR1 is SGHVS and CDR2 is FNYEAQ. The CDR3 covers 16 residues. The CDR3 here is CASSKPGLASVHEQFF.

The gene calls are TRBV12-3 or TRBV12-4 and TRBJ2-7; the D call of TRBD1 rests on TCRdb alone, since no DNA is present to check it. The CDR3 runs to 13 residues. CDR3 sequence: CASSGTPSYEQYF.

This chain links TRBV7-9 with TRBJ2-5; TCRdb picks TRBD1, but there is no DNA to check that call. The germline gives CDR1 SEHNR, CDR2 FQNEAQ (reference sequence). This CDR3 has 14 residues. The CDR3 reads CASSFTGEVETQYF.

The V and J genes are TRBV28 and TRBJ2-2; TCRdb's D call, TRBD1, is unchecked because there is no DNA. Germline values: CDR1 MDHEN, CDR2 SYDVKM. The CDR3 runs to 16 residues. CDR3 in amino acids: CASSFRTGVNTGELFF.

The gene calls are TRBV28 and TRBJ2-7; TCRdb's D gene call, TRBD1, goes unchecked for lack of DNA. Germline V gives CDR1 MDHEN, CDR2 SYDVKM. The CDR3 runs 15 residues. Here the CDR3 reads CASSLFGGSSYEQYF.

The chain employs TRBV6-5 and TRBJ2-1; the TCRdb D gene call, TRBD2, has no DNA to confirm it. This CDR3 spans 17 amino acids. Germline V gives CDR1 MNHEY, CDR2 SVGAGI. CDR3 sequence reads: CASSYSTSGRRNNEQFF.

This chain uses TRBV6-1 with TRBJ2-2; as DNA is missing, the TRBD2 call by TCRdb cannot be tested. This CDR3 spans 18 amino acids. The germline V gene encodes CDR1 MNHNS and CDR2 SASEGT. The CDR3 here is CASSEEGWEGKNTGELFF.

The chain carries TRBV28 and TRBJ2-1. Looked up from germline, CDR1 is MDHEN and CDR2 is SYDVKM. The CDR3 covers 13 residues. The chain's CDR3 is CASSFLRRNEQFF.

This chain joins TRBV28 and TRBJ2-3; TCRdb outputs TRBD2, but without DNA this stays unchecked. The CDR3 extends over 15 amino acids. Germline V gene sequence: CDR1 MDHEN, CDR2 SYDVKM. The CDR3 loop reads CASSLGRRGTDTQYF.

The chain carries TRBV7-6 and TRBJ2-7; no DNA is available, so the TRBD2 call from TCRdb remains unchecked. Germline lookup yields CDR1 SGHVS and CDR2 FNYEAQ. CDR3 length: 16 residues. The CDR3 region is CASSWELAGGPHEQYF. Drawing the rest from reference TRBV7-6 and TRBJ2-7, the complete variable domain is GAGVSQSPRYKVTKRGQDVALRCDPISGHVSLYWYRQALGQGPEFLTYFNYEAQQDKSGLPNDRFSAERPEGSISTLTIQRTEQRDSAMYRCASSWELAGGPHEQYFGPGTRLTVT.

The chain carries TRBV2 and TRBJ1-2. The CDR3 has 18 amino acids. The V gene's germline CDR1 is SNHLY and CDR2 FYNNEI. CDR3 region: CASSVMAGREGFNYGYTF.

CDR3 in amino acids: CASSLVLAGGPGADTQYF. The rearrangement joins TRBV7-2 to TRBJ2-3; without DNA, the TCRdb call of TRBD2 cannot be checked. The CDR3 length is 18 residues. Germline V gene lookup returns CDR1 SGHTA and CDR2 FQGNSA. Based on the CDR3 plus reference TRBV7-2 and TRBJ2-3, the full variable domain is GAGVSQSPSNKVTEKGKDVELRCDPISGHTALYWYRQSLGQGLEFLIYFQGNSAPDKSGLPSDRFSAERTGGSVSTLTIQRTQQEDSAVYLCASSLVLAGGPGADTQYFGPGTRLTVL.

The V and J genes are TRBV5-1 and TRBJ2-7; there is no DNA to check the TCRdb D call of TRBD2. The CDR3 spans 15 residues. CDR1 and CDR2 (germline): SGHRS, YFSETQ. Here the CDR3 reads CASSQPQGYPYEQYF.

Here the CDR3 reads CASSELGHAVHGYTF. The V and J genes are TRBV25-1 and TRBJ1-2. The CDR3 spans 15 residues. Germline values: CDR1 MGHDK, CDR2 SYGVNS.

The rearrangement uses TRBV7-3 and TRBJ2-1; the TCRdb D gene call, TRBD1, has no DNA to confirm it. CDR3 size: 12 residues. Germline lookup yields CDR1 SGHTA and CDR2 FQGTGA. The CDR3 loop reads CASSLVGGEQFF. Filled out from reference TRBV7-3 and TRBJ2-1, the complete variable domain reads GAGVSQTPSNKVTEKGKYVELRCDPISGHTALYWYRQSLGQGPEFLIYFQGTGAADDSGLPNDRFFAVRPEGSVSTLKIQRTERGDSAVYLCASSLVGGEQFFGPGTRLTVL.

The V call is TRBV20-1, the J call TRBJ2-7. The germline V gene has CDR1 DFQATT and CDR2 SNEGSKA (reference sequence). CDR3 length: 13 residues. Here the CDR3 reads CSARDLKGGEQYF.

V and J are TRBV9 and TRBJ1-1; lacking DNA, the TRBD1 call made by TCRdb goes unchecked. Germline values: CDR1 SGDLS, CDR2 YYNGEE. This CDR3 contains 16 residues. This CDR3 is CASSFARDRGDTEAFF.

This chain's CDR3 is CASSSPWVSYEQYF. The rearrangement links TRBV5-6 to TRBJ2-7; the TRBD1 assignment by TCRdb is unverifiable without DNA. The CDR3 totals 14 residues. Germline CDR1 reads SGHDT; CDR2 reads YYEEEE.